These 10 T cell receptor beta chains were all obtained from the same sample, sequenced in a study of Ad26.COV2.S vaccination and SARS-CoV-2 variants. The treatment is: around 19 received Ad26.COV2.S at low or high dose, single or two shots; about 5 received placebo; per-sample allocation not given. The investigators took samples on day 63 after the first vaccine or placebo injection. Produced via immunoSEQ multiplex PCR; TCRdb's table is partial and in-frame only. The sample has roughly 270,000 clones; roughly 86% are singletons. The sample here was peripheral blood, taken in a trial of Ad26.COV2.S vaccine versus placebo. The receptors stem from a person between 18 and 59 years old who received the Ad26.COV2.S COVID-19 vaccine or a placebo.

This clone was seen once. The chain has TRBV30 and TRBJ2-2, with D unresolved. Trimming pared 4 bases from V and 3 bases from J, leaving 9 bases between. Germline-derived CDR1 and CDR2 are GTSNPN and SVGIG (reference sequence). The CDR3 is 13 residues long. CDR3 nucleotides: TGTGCCTGGACACGGCAGTACACCGGGGAGCTGTTTTTT. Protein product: CAWTRQYTGELFF.

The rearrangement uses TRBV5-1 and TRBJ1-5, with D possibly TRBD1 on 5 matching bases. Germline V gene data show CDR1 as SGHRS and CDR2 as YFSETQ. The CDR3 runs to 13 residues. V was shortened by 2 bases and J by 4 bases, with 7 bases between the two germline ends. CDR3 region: CASSFEGNQPQHF. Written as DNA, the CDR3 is TGCGCCAGCAGCTTCGAGGGGAATCAGCCCCAGCATTTT. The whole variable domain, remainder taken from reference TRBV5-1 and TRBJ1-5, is KAGVTQTPRYLIKTRGQQVTLSCSPISGHRSVSWYQQTPGQGLQFLFEYFSETQRNKGNFPGRFSGRQFSNSRSEMNVSTLELGDSALYLCASSFEGNQPQHFGDGTRLSIL.

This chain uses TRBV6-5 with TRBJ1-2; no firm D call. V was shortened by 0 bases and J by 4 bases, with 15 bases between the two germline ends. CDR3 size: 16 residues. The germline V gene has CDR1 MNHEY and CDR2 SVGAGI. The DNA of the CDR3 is TGTGCCAGCAGTTACTCGACAATGGGTTCAGCCTATGGCTACACCTTC. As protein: CASSYSTMGSAYGYTF.

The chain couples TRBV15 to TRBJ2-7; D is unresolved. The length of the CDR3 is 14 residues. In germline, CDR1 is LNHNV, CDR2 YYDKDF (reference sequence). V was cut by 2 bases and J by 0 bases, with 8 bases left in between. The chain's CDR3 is CATSRPGSSYEQYF. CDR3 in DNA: TGTGCCACCAGCAGACCAGGATCCTCCTACGAGCAGTACTTC. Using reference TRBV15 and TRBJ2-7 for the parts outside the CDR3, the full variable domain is DAMVIQNPRYQVTQFGKPVTLSCSQTLNHNVMYWYQQKSSQAPKLLFHYYDKDFNNEADTPDNFQSRRPNTSFCFLDIRSPGLGDTAMYLCATSRPGSSYEQYFGPGTRLTVT.

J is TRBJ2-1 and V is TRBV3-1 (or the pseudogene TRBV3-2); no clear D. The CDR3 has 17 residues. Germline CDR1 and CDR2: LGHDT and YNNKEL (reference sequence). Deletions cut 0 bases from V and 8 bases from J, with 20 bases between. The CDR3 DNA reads TGTGCCAGCAGCCAAGATCCACAGATCCCTTTAAGGGATGAGCAGTTCTTC. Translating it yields CASSQDPQIPLRDEQFF.

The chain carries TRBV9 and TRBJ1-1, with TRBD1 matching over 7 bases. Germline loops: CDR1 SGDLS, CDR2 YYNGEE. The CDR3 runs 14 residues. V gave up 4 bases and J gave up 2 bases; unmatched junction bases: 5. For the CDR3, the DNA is TGTGCCAGCAGCAGGGGGCATGTAAACACTGAAGCTTTCTTT. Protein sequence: CASSRGHVNTEAFF.

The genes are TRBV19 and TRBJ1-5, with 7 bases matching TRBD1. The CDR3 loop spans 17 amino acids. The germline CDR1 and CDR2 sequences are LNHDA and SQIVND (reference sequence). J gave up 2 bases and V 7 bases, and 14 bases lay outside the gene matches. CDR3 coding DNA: TGTGCCAGTAACTCACCACACGACAGGGTGGGCAATCAGCCCCAGCATTTT. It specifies CASNSPHDRVGNQPQHF.

The CDR3, as DNA: TGTGCCATCACTTCAGCAAAAGACGGGGAGACCCAGTACTTC. Its protein product is CAITSAKDGETQYF. The rearrangement uses TRBV10-3 and TRBJ2-5; D gene unclear. V lost 7 bases to trimming and J lost 5 bases, with 17 bases between them. CDR3 length: 14 residues. From germline, CDR1 is ENHRY and CDR2 SYGVKD.

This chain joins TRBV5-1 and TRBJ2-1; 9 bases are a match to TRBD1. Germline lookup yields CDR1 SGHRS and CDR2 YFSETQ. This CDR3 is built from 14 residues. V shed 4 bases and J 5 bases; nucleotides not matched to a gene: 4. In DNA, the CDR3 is TGCGCCAGCAGCCCGGGACAGGGTAACAATGAGCAGTTCTTC. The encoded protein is CASSPGQGNNEQFF.

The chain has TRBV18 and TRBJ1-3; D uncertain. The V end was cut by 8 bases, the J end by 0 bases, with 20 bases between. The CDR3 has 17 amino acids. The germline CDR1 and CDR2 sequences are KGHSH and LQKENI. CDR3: CASASTWDFFSGNTIYF. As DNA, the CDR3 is TGTGCCAGCGCATCAACCTGGGATTTTTTCTCTGGAAACACCATATATTTT.